This T cell receptor beta chain emerged from a study of cytomegalovirus exposure and HLA in healthy donors. Study overall: HLA-typed donors were the source of around 87 million unique TCRs, which an early data release held. Whole-study findings and limits: Presence/absence analyses assumed roughly uniform sequencing depth across donors. Confirmation was obtained in vitro that a few CMV-associated chains are specific for CMV antigens. The records held CMV serostatus as the only immune exposure information.

A remark on this clone: Its antigen is as yet unknown.

PCR was performed using 60 Vbeta and 13 Jbeta primers. TCRdb keeps only in-frame clones here, not all; method: immunoSEQ multiplex PCR. This table holds about 37,000 clones, about four fifths found once. J gave up 3 bases and V 5 bases, and 9 bases lay outside the gene matches. Looked up from germline, CDR1 is LGHNT and CDR2 is FRNRAP. The CDR3 extends over 15 amino acids. The chain recombines TRBV12-5 with TRBJ2-7, with 8 bases aligning to TRBD1. The sequenced sample was PBMCs. This receptor was obtained from a middle-aged woman in good health and CMV-seronegative. CDR3 nucleotides: TGTGCTAGTGGTCATAGCCCGGGACAGGACTACGAGCAGTACGTC. This translates into CASGHSPGQDYEQYV.